This T cell receptor (beta chain) was captured by sequencing in a study of blood T cell repertoires in COVID-19 (dated by TCRdb to about 2020). For context, the study as a whole: The collaborator samples originated in the United States, Italy and Spain and spanned the acute and convalescent phases of COVID-19. The material from the prospective study consisted of cDNA or gDNA derived from T cells, B-cell-depleted T cells, or PBMCs. Deeply sampled blood TCRbeta repertoires from subjects exposed to, actively infected with, or recovered from COVID-19 were included in the dataset. The repertoires were released in a freely available public database meant as a resource for research on the immune response to SARS-CoV-2. The samples were drawn from two sources: the first 160 participants of the ongoing ImmuneRACE study, and 950 to 1,500 subjects contributed by 6 global collaborators. Nearly every sample came with metadata listing a de-identified subject ID, COVID-19 status, age in years and sex. Where available, HLA class I and class II types were taken from metadata supplied by the sample provider and were not determined by assay-based typing.

This clone showed up just once. Its recognized antigen is unknown. Base qualities are missing; no much larger clone stands one base away. What the research found in general, with its limitations: The amount of clinical and demographic metadata varied by source and participant and was provided uncurated.

Each collaborating institution followed its own protocols to collect whole blood in K2EDTA tubes. Collaborator samples were shipped for TCRbeta analysis as frozen whole blood, isolated PBMCs, or DNA extracted from either sample type. The germline V gene (reference sequence) gives CDR1 as LNHNV and CDR2 as YYDKDF. There are 12 amino acids in the CDR3, from cysteine to phenylalanine inclusive. The only DNA kept is the CDR3, 36 bases in frame from the first base. Relative to germline, V is 0 bases shorter and J is 6 bases shorter, with 3 bases between their ends. The immunoSEQ Assay, a bias-controlled multiplex PCR, was used to amplify TCRbeta CDR3 regions from genomic DNA. Turning to the authors' computational methods: Within the assay, amplification of reference gene primers was used to estimate how many nucleated cells each sample contained. To quantify the absolute abundance of each unique TCRbeta CDR3 rearrangement, sequence reads were collapsed and filtered. For each sample, productive Simpson clonality was calculated as the square root of Simpson's diversity index over productive rearrangements. TCRdb stores this immuneACCESS table with in-frame sequences only. Part of the clones is absent; in the studies checked, under half of the shortfall reflects unresolved V genes, and no reason is known for the rest. V, J and clone size derive from that table, while D and trimming were established from the DNA sequence. In this sample the table shows roughly 14,000 clones, about 79% of which occur a single time. Around 26% of the sample comes from the top ten.

Sequencing was performed on peripheral blood. The sequence links TRBV15 to TRBJ1-5; the D gene is not confidently resolved. This receptor was taken from a woman in her forties or fifties with active or convalescent COVID-19. The nucleotide sequence reads as follows: TGTGCCACCAGCAGAGATAGTCAGCCCCAGCATTTT. Its product reads: CATSRDSQPQHF.